This passage covers 25 T cell receptor beta chains from one sample sequenced in a study of blood T cell repertoires in COVID-19 (dated by TCRdb to about 2020). The library came from the immunoSEQ multiplex PCR assay. Drawn from immuneACCESS, this table holds only the in-frame rearrangements with V and J called that TCRdb kept. Clones are partly lost; checked studies trace under half to an unresolved V gene and leave the rest unexplained. The sample has more than 200,000 clones on record, roughly 87% of them singletons. The biggest ten clones account for about 0.7% of the sample. The sample taken for sequencing was peripheral blood. These receptors were obtained from a human donor in a cohort sampled during active COVID-19.

CDR3 in DNA: TGTGCCAGCAGCCCCGGGGGGACAGGGAACTACGAGCAGTACTTC. Protein sequence: CASSPGGTGNYEQYF. The chain uses TRBV28 and TRBJ2-7; 9 positions match TRBD1. The CDR3 sequence is 15 residues long. The ends lost 6 bases at V and 3 bases at J; junction bases unmatched: 9. Looked up from germline, CDR1 is MDHEN and CDR2 is SYDVKM.

For the CDR3, the DNA is TGTGCCAGCAGTCCGGACAGGGGGTCCTATAATTCACCCCTCCACTTT. This codes for CASSPDRGSYNSPLHF. The V gene is TRBV2, the J gene TRBJ1-6, with 10 bases fitting TRBD1. This CDR3 is built from 16 residues. With 5 bases clipped from V and 1 base from J, the junction kept 2 bases outside the gene matches. Germline CDR1 is SNHLY and CDR2 is FYNNEI.

Worth noting for this clone: The sample carries other DNA sequences with the same CDR3. The V and J genes are TRBV19 and TRBJ2-1, with 10 nucleotides matching TRBD2. Germline lookup yields CDR1 LNHDA and CDR2 SQIVND (reference sequence). This CDR3 contains 15 residues. The V and J ends lost 8 bases and 0 bases, in that order; junction bases with no gene match: 4. The CDR3 nucleotides are TGTGCCAGTTCCATAGCGGGAGGCTCCTACAATGAGCAGTTCTTC. Protein product: CASSIAGGSYNEQFF.

This chain connects TRBV19 to TRBJ1-1, with a weak D call TRBD1 (6 bases). The CDR3 consists of 15 residues. The germline V gene encodes CDR1 LNHDA and CDR2 SQIVND (reference sequence). V was cut by 6 bases and J by 0 bases, with 14 bases left in between. The CDR3 spells CASRDRTDMNTEAFF. Written as DNA, the CDR3 is TGTGCCAGTAGGGATAGGACAGATATGAACACTGAAGCTTTCTTT.

The genes are TRBV4-2 and TRBJ2-7; TRBD2 matches 12 bases. Germline V lookup: CDR1 LGHNA, CDR2 YNFKEQ. V gave up 0 bases and J gave up 12 bases; unmatched junction bases: 12. The CDR3 is made up of 16 amino acids. CDR3 region: CASSQDTASTSGSMYF. The CDR3 DNA is TGTGCCAGCAGCCAAGATACTGCGTCGACTAGCGGGAGTATGTACTTC.

The rearrangement links TRBV6-2 or TRBV6-3 to TRBJ2-1, with TRBD2 matching 13 bases. CDR1 and CDR2 (germline): MNHEY, SVGEGT. The CDR3 has 19 amino acids. Unmatched junction bases numbered 11, after V lost 6 bases and J lost 0 bases. This chain's CDR3 is CASSRSGTSGNYSYNEQFF. The CDR3 region has the DNA TGTGCCAGCAGCAGATCCGGGACTAGCGGGAATTACTCCTACAATGAGCAGTTCTTC.

V is TRBV6-5 and J is TRBJ2-7; possibly TRBD1 for D (5 bases). V was trimmed by 8 bases and J by 0 bases, leaving 17 bases between them. Looked up from germline, CDR1 is MNHEY and CDR2 is SVGAGI. The CDR3 spans 15 residues. The CDR3 sequence: CASGFYRHSSYEQYF. CDR3 sequence (DNA): TGTGCCAGCGGGTTTTACAGGCATAGCTCCTACGAGCAGTACTTC.

This chain links TRBV19 with TRBJ2-3; TRBD2 matches 12 bases. CDR3 length: 16 amino acids. J was trimmed by 6 bases and V by 6 bases; bases with no gene match: 10. Germline CDR1 LNHDA, CDR2 SQIVND (reference sequence). Here the CDR3 reads CASSPGASGGDDTQYF. CDR3 DNA: TGTGCCAGTAGCCCCGGTGCTAGCGGGGGGGATGATACGCAGTATTTT.

The chain combines TRBV11-2 with TRBJ1-6, with D possibly TRBD1 on 6 matching bases. The V end was cut by 1 base, the J end by 9 bases, with 13 bases between. The germline CDR1 and CDR2 sequences are SGHAT and FQNNGV. The CDR3 is 15 residues long. CDR3 amino acids: CASSLVGGFLSPLHF. The CDR3 DNA sequence: TGTGCCAGCAGCTTAGTTGGGGGCTTCCTTTCACCCCTCCACTTT.

The chain has TRBV6-5 and TRBJ1-1; D might be TRBD1 (6 bases). There are 15 residues in the CDR3. The ends were cut back, 2 bases at V and 4 bases at J, with 14 bases in the middle. Germline-derived CDR1 and CDR2 are MNHEY and SVGAGI. Here the CDR3 reads CASSYGPGGVTEAFF. The CDR3 DNA reads TGTGCCAGCAGTTACGGGCCGGGGGGCGTCACTGAAGCTTTCTTT.

The rearrangement uses TRBV4-1 and TRBJ2-7; 7 positions agree with TRBD2. Germline V gene data show CDR1 as MGHRA and CDR2 as YSYEKL. The CDR3 has 15 amino acids. V gave up 2 bases and J gave up 0 bases; unmatched junction bases: 4. CDR3 residues: CASSQLGGSSYEQYF. The CDR3 nucleotides are TGCGCCAGCAGCCAATTGGGGGGGAGCTCCTACGAGCAGTACTTC.

V and J are TRBV20-1 and TRBJ2-5; no clear D. The CDR3 extends over 12 amino acids. V shed 3 bases and J shed 2 bases, with 7 bases lying between them. Germline V gene lookup returns CDR1 DFQATT and CDR2 SNEGSKA (reference sequence). CDR3 residues: CSASGTQETQYF. In DNA form, the CDR3 reads TGCAGTGCTAGTGGCACTCAAGAGACCCAGTACTTC.

The gene calls are TRBV7-9 and TRBJ1-4, with D hard to call. Germline lookup yields CDR1 SEHNR and CDR2 FQNEAQ (reference sequence). This CDR3 spans 14 amino acids. Trimming shortened V by 5 bases and J by 6 bases, and 13 bases separated the two germline ends. CDR3 loop: CASSPRGFDEKLFF. In DNA form, the CDR3 reads TGTGCCAGCAGCCCCCGGGGTTTTGATGAAAAACTGTTTTTT.

The chain links TRBV2 to TRBJ1-2; D call uncertain. The CDR3 sequence is 14 residues long. Germline V gene data show CDR1 as SNHLY and CDR2 as FYNNEI. V dropped 2 bases and J dropped 5 bases, with 12 bases sitting between them. The CDR3: CASSEMAGSYGYTF. In DNA, the CDR3 is TGTGCCAGCAGTGAAATGGCAGGTAGTTATGGCTACACCTTC.

The gene calls are TRBV28 and TRBJ2-1; a possible D gene is TRBD1 (6 bases). The CDR3 has 15 residues. Germline V CDR1 and CDR2: MDHEN, SYDVKM. V was trimmed by 3 bases and J by 9 bases, leaving 18 bases between them. CDR3 bases: TGTGCCAGCAGTTTGGTAGGCGGAACAGGGTGTGAGCAGTTCTTC. Its protein product is CASSLVGGTGCEQFF. Full variable domain (outside the CDR3, taken from reference TRBV28 and TRBJ2-1): DVKVTQSSRYLVKRTGEKVFLECVQDMDHENMFWYRQDPGLGLRLIYFSYDVKMKEKGDIPEGYSVSREKKERFSLILESASTNQTSMYLCASSLVGGTGCEQFFGPGTRLTVL.

This chain links TRBV6-1 with TRBJ1-3, with TRBD1 as a possible D gene (5 bases). The CDR3 spans 15 residues. Germline CDR1 is MNHNS and CDR2 is SASEGT. The ends were cut back, 2 bases at V and 3 bases at J, with 11 bases in the middle. CDR3 sequence reads: CASSESGRVGNTIYF. The CDR3 nucleotides are TGTGCCAGCAGTGAATCAGGCAGGGTTGGAAACACCATATATTTT.

This chain connects TRBV28 to TRBJ2-3; 13 bases are shared with TRBD2. CDR1 and CDR2 from the germline V gene are MDHEN and SYDVKM. With V trimmed by 3 bases and J by 6 bases, 6 bases remained unmatched. The CDR3 covers 16 residues. The CDR3 DNA reads TGTGCCAGCAGTTTCTTACTAGCGGGAGGGACGGATACGCAGTATTTT. Translating it yields CASSFLLAGGTDTQYF.

V and J are TRBV4-1 and TRBJ2-5; 9 bases are shared with TRBD2. V lost 2 bases, J lost 2 bases, and 12 bases stayed unmatched. The germline CDR1 and CDR2 sequences are MGHRA and YSYEKL. CDR3 size: 18 residues. The CDR3 sequence: CASSQLAGGLPRQETQYF. Written as DNA, the CDR3 is TGCGCCAGCAGCCAACTCGCGGGGGGGCTTCCTCGACAAGAGACCCAGTACTTC.

The chain uses TRBV3-1 (or the pseudogene TRBV3-2) and TRBJ2-1; no clear D gene. The CDR3 loop spans 12 amino acids. CDR1 is LGHDT and CDR2 is YNNKEL in the germline V gene (reference sequence). V lost 1 base and J lost 9, with 7 bases in between. CDR3 bases: TGTGCCAGCAGCCAAGTTAACAGTGAGCAGTTCTTC. Protein product: CASSQVNSEQFF.

This clone was detected only once. V gene TRBV14 combines with J gene TRBJ2-7; 12 nucleotides line up with TRBD2. V lost 4 bases to trimming and J lost 10 bases; unmatched junction nucleotides: 8. This CDR3 comprises 14 residues. The germline CDR1 and CDR2 sequences are SGHDN and FVKESK. Written as DNA, the CDR3 is TGTGCCAGCAGCCCGGGACTAGCGGGCCTTAATCAGTACTTC. It encodes CASSPGLAGLNQYF.

CDR3 residues: CASSYLSGRPGGTEAFF. For the CDR3, the DNA is TGTGCCAGCAGTTATCTAAGTGGGCGGCCAGGGGGGACTGAAGCTTTCTTT. This rearrangement joins TRBV28 to TRBJ1-1; 7 bases map to TRBD1. V lost 4 bases to trimming and J lost 5 bases; unmatched junction nucleotides: 16. Germline V gives CDR1 MDHEN, CDR2 SYDVKM. The CDR3 sequence is 17 residues long. The full variable domain, rest sourced from reference TRBV28 and TRBJ1-1, is DVKVTQSSRYLVKRTGEKVFLECVQDMDHENMFWYRQDPGLGLRLIYFSYDVKMKEKGDIPEGYSVSREKKERFSLILESASTNQTSMYLCASSYLSGRPGGTEAFFGQGTRLTVV.

The genes are TRBV19 and TRBJ1-3, with D maybe TRBD1 (6 bases). This CDR3 spans 13 amino acids. Germline CDR1 LNHDA, CDR2 SQIVND (reference sequence). The V end was cut by 4 bases, the J end by 4 bases, with 8 bases between. Here the CDR3 reads CASSTGQGNTIYF. The CDR3 region has the DNA TGTGCCAGTAGTACCGGACAGGGAAACACCATATATTTT.

The V call is TRBV4-3, the J call TRBJ1-2, with 10 bases identical to TRBD1. Per germline, CDR1 LGHNA and CDR2 YSLEER. Trimming at V came to 1 base and at J to 5 bases, leaving 13 bases not matched to a gene. CDR3 length: 18 amino acids. The CDR3 DNA is TGCGCCAGCAGCCAAGTTCTCCGGGACAGGGGATTTTTTTATGGCTACACCTTC. Its translation is CASSQVLRDRGFFYGYTF.

The chain uses TRBV27 and TRBJ2-1; 13 bases agree with TRBD2. V lost 3 bases, J lost 12 bases, and 8 bases stayed unmatched. This CDR3 region has 15 residues. Germline values: CDR1 MNHEY, CDR2 SMNVEV (reference sequence). The CDR3 spells CASSLTSGRNLAQFF. The DNA for the CDR3 is TGTGCCAGCAGTTTGACTAGCGGGAGGAATTTGGCGCAGTTCTTC.

This chain uses TRBV29-1 with TRBJ1-2; 8 nucleotides agree with TRBD1. Germline V lookup: CDR1 SQVTM, CDR2 ANQGSEA. The CDR3 spans 14 residues. The CDR3 bases are TGCACCATGGGGACCACAGGGGGTGGCTATGGCTACACCTTC. This translates into CTMGTTGGGYGYTF.